This T cell receptor (beta chain) was sequenced in a study of T cell responses to AZD1222 COVID-19 vaccine. Only in-frame clones appear in the TCRdb table, and some are missing; sequencing was by immunoSEQ multiplex PCR. The sample records roughly 120,000 clones, around 82% being singletons. Study results and limitations: CD4 TCRs covered the whole spike, strongest at regions 160-218 and 743-854. Mostly white British, mostly female donors; authors suggested clonal diversity may be underestimated. Seropositivity was recorded at baseline in only a handful of AZD1222 recipients. Spike-specific TCR breadth and depth rose after two AZD1222 doses.

As concerns this clone: Its antigen is still unknown.

V lost 4 bases and J lost 3, with 13 bases in between. CDR3 size: 14 residues. The germline CDR1 and CDR2 sequences are SGDLS and YYNGEE. The sample consisted of peripheral blood, taken on day 0 of AZD1222 vaccination. The sequence was collected from an adult in good health. V gene TRBV9 combines with J gene TRBJ1-1; D remains unclear. CDR3 in amino acids: CASSPSWADTEAFF. The CDR3 DNA reads TGTGCCAGCAGCCCCTCTTGGGCGGACACTGAAGCTTTCTTT.